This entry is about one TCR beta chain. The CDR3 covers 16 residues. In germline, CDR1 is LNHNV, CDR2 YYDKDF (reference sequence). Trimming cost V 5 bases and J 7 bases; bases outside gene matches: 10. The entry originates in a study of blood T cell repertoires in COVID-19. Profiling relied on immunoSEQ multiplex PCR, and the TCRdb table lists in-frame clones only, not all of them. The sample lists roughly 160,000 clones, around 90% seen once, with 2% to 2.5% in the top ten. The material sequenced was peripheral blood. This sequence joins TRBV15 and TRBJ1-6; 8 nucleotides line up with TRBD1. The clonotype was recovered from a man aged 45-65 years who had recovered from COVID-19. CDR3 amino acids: CATSENPGGTNSPLHF. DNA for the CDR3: TGTGCCACCAGCGAAAACCCAGGGGGCACGAATTCACCCCTCCACTTT.